These 31 T cell receptor beta chains were sequenced from one sample in a study of T cell repertoires in cytomegalovirus infection. MiXCR, applied by TCRdb to the reads, yields one record per CDR3 protein. The sample has some 500,000 distinct CDR3 sequences; more than 30% are singletons. What these receptors recognize is not known. Sequenced material: cultured PBMCs, taken from culture after CMV antigen stimulation. These TCRs come from a human donor in good health (CMV status not recorded). Some clones in this sample may be carry-over from other donors' samples.

This clonotype was detected only a few times. The rearrangement joins TRBV10-3 to TRBJ1-2; D is unclear. V was clipped by 7 bases and J by 8 bases, with 14 bases between them. Germline CDR1 ENHRY, CDR2 SYGVKD. CDR3 length equals 12 residues. CDR3 region: CAITPGNAGYTF. CDR3 DNA sequence: TGTGCCATCACCCCAGGAAACGCGGGCTACACCTTC.

Note on this clonotype: The junction shows a germline mismatch at one end, possibly a read error. The chain carries TRBV19 and TRBJ1-1; D is undetermined. This CDR3 contains 14 residues. Germline V gives CDR1 LNHDA, CDR2 SQIVND (reference sequence). For the CDR3, the DNA is TGTGCCAGTAGTAACGGCAGGAGGAGCACTGGAGCTTTCTTT. Amino acid sequence: CASSNGRRSTGAFF.

The CDR3 region is CATSGRDPAYEQYF. DNA of the CDR3: TGTGCCACCAGCGGCCGGGACCCAGCCTACGAGCAGTACTTC. The genes are TRBV15 and TRBJ2-7; D is possibly TRBD1 or TRBD2 (5 bases each). This CDR3 has 14 amino acids. V shed 5 bases and J shed 2 bases, with 13 bases lying between them. Germline assignment: CDR1 LNHNV and CDR2 YYDKDF (reference sequence).

There are a few counts of this clonotype. This rearrangement joins TRBV4-1 to TRBJ1-4; D remains unclear. The CDR3 length is 15 residues. Trimming removed 4 bases at V and 5 bases at J, with 14 bases between. From germline, CDR1 is MGHRA and CDR2 YSYEKL. This chain's CDR3 is CASSLPAQVNEKLFF. CDR3 coding DNA: TGCGCCAGCAGCCTCCCCGCGCAGGTCAATGAAAAACTGTTTTTT.

Ten or more counts support this clonotype. The chain links TRBV7-2 to TRBJ2-4; 10 nucleotides align to TRBD1. After removal of 3 bases from V and 0 bases from J, the junction contained 2 bases not matched to a gene. Germline CDR1 SGHTA, CDR2 FQGNSA. The CDR3 has 16 residues. This CDR3 reads CASSLGQGIAKNIQYF. The CDR3 nucleotides read TGTGCCAGCAGCTTGGGACAGGGGATAGCCAAAAACATTCAGTACTTC.

This clonotype appeared once. The chain recombines TRBV3-1 with TRBJ2-3; D uncertain. With 1 base removed from V and 9 bases from J, the gap between germline ends came to 8 bases. Germline loops: CDR1 LGHDT, CDR2 YNNKEL (reference sequence). The CDR3 consists of 12 residues. This CDR3 is CASSQADRTQYF. As DNA, the CDR3 is TGTGCCAGCAGCCAAGCTGATAGAACGCAGTATTTT.

The sample holds a few counts of this clonotype. V and J are TRBV20-1 and TRBJ2-1, with 7 bases identical to TRBD2. From germline, CDR1 is DFQATT and CDR2 SNEGSKA (reference sequence). The CDR3 is 16 amino acids. V lost 5 bases and J lost 2; bases outside the gene matches: 12. CDR3 amino acids: CSAGVDESGAYNEQFF. The DNA of the CDR3 is TGCAGTGCTGGGGTGGACGAAAGCGGGGCCTACAATGAGCAGTTCTTC.

This clonotype has only a few counts. The genes are TRBV10-3 and TRBJ1-6; no firm D call. From germline, CDR1 is ENHRY and CDR2 SYGVKD. V was clipped by 7 bases and J by 7 bases, with 11 bases between them. The CDR3 contains 13 residues. The CDR3 DNA reads TGTGCCATCACTCGGGAGCCCAATTCACCCCTCCACTTT. This sequence encodes CAITREPNSPLHF.

In this sample, this clonotype turned up a few times. The gene calls are TRBV5-4 and TRBJ2-1; no reliable D call. The ends were cut back, 3 bases at V and 4 bases at J, with 17 bases in the middle. CDR1 and CDR2 (germline): SGHNT, YYREEE (reference sequence). The CDR3 contains 16 residues. DNA for the CDR3: TGTGCCAGCAGCTACCGGGCAAGCGATGGGTACAATGAGCAGTTCTTC. Protein product: CASSYRASDGYNEQFF.

The table lists this clonotype with a few counts. The chain carries TRBV7-2 and TRBJ1-4, with TRBD1 as a possible D gene (5 bases). In germline, CDR1 is SGHTA, CDR2 FQGNSA. The germline V and J ends were trimmed by 5 bases and 0 bases, with 13 bases remaining between them. There are 16 residues in the CDR3. The CDR3 spells CASSPRQPATNEKLFF. The CDR3 DNA is TGTGCCAGCAGCCCCCGACAGCCCGCAACTAATGAAAAACTGTTTTTT.

A word on this clonotype: Germline and junction disagree at one end, which may indicate a read error. This chain joins TRBV11-2 and TRBJ1-1; 7 bases are a match to TRBD1. Germline V CDR1 and CDR2: SGHAT, FQNNGV. CDR3 length: 15 residues. The CDR3 loop reads CASSDRRQGDTETFF. CDR3 DNA sequence: TGTGCCAGCAGCGACCGACGACAGGGCGATACTGAAACTTTCTTT. Variable domain in full (rest from reference TRBV11-2 and TRBJ1-1): EAGVAQSPRYKIIEKRQSVAFWCNPISGHATLYWYQQILGQGPKLLIQFQNNGVVDDSQLPKDRFSAERLKGVDSTLKIQPAKLEDSAVYLCASSDRRQGDTETFFGQGTRLTVV.

This clonotype turned up a few times. The V and J genes are TRBV7-2 and TRBJ1-5, with no clear D. This CDR3 contains 12 residues. In germline, CDR1 is SGHTA, CDR2 FQGNSA. V shed 5 bases and J shed 6 bases, with 8 bases lying between them. DNA of the CDR3: TGTGCCAGCAGCCCAATCGGTCAGCCCCAGCATTTT. Translation gives CASSPIGQPQHF.

This chain joins TRBV6-6 and TRBJ2-6, with D tentatively TRBD1 (5 bases). The CDR3 is made up of 17 amino acids. V was cut by 10 bases and J by 1 base, with 20 bases left in between. In germline, CDR1 is MNHNY, CDR2 SVGAGI (reference sequence). The CDR3 DNA follows: TGTGCCACCACCGACAGTCGGCGTGAATCTGGGGCCAACGTCCTGACTTTC. Translating gives CATTDSRRESGANVLTF.

This clonotype was seen repeatedly, ten times or more. The chain combines TRBV18 with TRBJ2-3; D not resolved. This CDR3 spans 12 amino acids. Per germline, CDR1 KGHSH and CDR2 LQKENI. Trimming shortened V by 8 bases and J by 2 bases, and 8 bases separated the two germline ends. The CDR3 loop is CASSPNTDTQYF. The DNA of the CDR3 is TGTGCCAGCAGTCCAAACACAGATACGCAGTATTTT.

This clonotype was seen ten or more times. This chain connects TRBV7-9 to TRBJ2-1; the match to TRBD2 covers 9 bases. Germline assignment: CDR1 SEHNR and CDR2 FQNEAQ (reference sequence). The length of the CDR3 is 15 residues. Trimming cost V 4 bases and J 4 bases; bases outside gene matches: 5. The CDR3 DNA reads TGTGCCAGCAGCTCGACTAGCGGAACTTACAATGAGCAGTTCTTC. This codes for CASSSTSGTYNEQFF. Looking up the rest from reference TRBV7-9 and TRBJ2-1 gives the full variable domain: DTGVSQNPRHKITKRGQNVTFRCDPISEHNRLYWYRQTLGQGPEFLTYFQNEAQLEKSRLLSDRFSAERPKGSFSTLEIQRTEQGDSAMYLCASSSTSGTYNEQFFGPGTRLTVL.

This clonotype was recorded many times. The chain is built from TRBV7-8 and TRBJ2-1; tentative D call: TRBD1 (6 bases). The V gene's germline CDR1 is SGHVS and CDR2 FQNEAQ. The CDR3 extends over 13 amino acids. V lost 4 bases and J 7 bases, leaving 11 bases between the germline ends. In DNA, the CDR3 is TGTGCCAGCAGCTCCACGGACAGAAATGAGCAGTTCTTC. Its translation: CASSSTDRNEQFF.

This clonotype came up a few times. The J gene is TRBJ2-1, the V gene TRBV4-1; 7 nucleotides match TRBD1. Trimming took 0 bases from V and 2 from J; bases not matched to a gene: 16. The germline V gene encodes CDR1 MGHRA and CDR2 YSYEKL. This CDR3 contains 20 residues. The CDR3 sequence is CASSQDIYRGKKPPYNEQFF. CDR3 nucleotide sequence: TGCGCCAGCAGCCAAGATATCTACAGGGGCAAGAAACCCCCCTACAATGAGCAGTTCTTC.

This clonotype showed up just a few times. The V and J genes are TRBV7-2 and TRBJ2-5, with D maybe TRBD1 (5 bases). The CDR3 runs to 16 residues. V was clipped by 5 bases and J by 9 bases, with 25 bases between them. Per the germline V gene, CDR1 is SGHTA and CDR2 is FQGNSA. The CDR3 DNA follows: TGTGCCAGCAGCCCTTTTACGGCACTCGCCCAAGGGGCCCAGTACTTC. It encodes CASSPFTALAQGAQYF.

This clonotype was seen only a few times. The rearrangement uses TRBV29-1 and TRBJ2-7, with D tentatively TRBD1 or TRBD2 (7 bases each). The V gene lost 7 bases and the J gene lost 6 bases, with 22 bases spanning the gap. This CDR3 is 14 amino acids long. Germline V gene sequence: CDR1 SQVTM, CDR2 ANQGSEA. The CDR3 region is CSAGGWREGAEQYF. The DNA of the CDR3 is TGCAGCGCTGGGGGGTGGAGGGAGGGGGCCGAGCAGTACTTC.

This chain links TRBV5-6 with TRBJ1-5; D may be TRBD1 (5 bases). Germline lookup yields CDR1 SGHDT and CDR2 YYEEEE. The CDR3 totals 14 residues. Between the trimmed V and J ends, which lost 4 bases and 6 bases, there was a span of 14 bases. The CDR3 DNA is TGTGCCAGCAGCCCCTGGCGGGGGAGTCAGCCCCAGCATTTT. It specifies CASSPWRGSQPQHF.

This clonotype came up many times. CDR3 protein: CASSLGSPYEQYF. CDR3 nucleotide sequence: TGTGCCAGCAGCTTAGGCAGTCCCTACGAGCAGTACTTC. This chain links TRBV7-2 with TRBJ2-7; D is unclear. Trimming pared 1 base from V and 2 bases from J, leaving 6 bases between. Germline V CDR1 and CDR2: SGHTA, FQGNSA. This CDR3 spans 13 amino acids.

This rearrangement joins TRBV18 to TRBJ1-1; D uncertain. Trimming stripped 2 bases from V and 1 base from J, with 8 bases between. Per germline, CDR1 KGHSH and CDR2 LQKENI. The CDR3 consists of 14 residues. This chain's CDR3 is CASSPYDKNTEAFF. The CDR3 DNA follows: TGTGCCAGCTCACCATACGACAAGAACACTGAAGCTTTCTTT.

This clonotype was counted many times. V is TRBV7-8 and J is TRBJ2-5; 7 nucleotides match TRBD2. Trimming at V came to 0 bases and at J to 1 base, leaving 5 bases not matched to a gene. The CDR3 contains 16 residues. Germline V lookup: CDR1 SGHVS, CDR2 FQNEAQ. As DNA, the CDR3 is TGTGCCAGCAGCTTAGCGGCTTGGGGGGGCCAAGAGACCCAGTACTTC. Protein sequence: CASSLAAWGGQETQYF.

This clonotype has just a few counts. This rearrangement joins TRBV11-2 to TRBJ2-1, with 8 bases matching TRBD2. CDR1 is SGHAT, CDR2 FQNNGV, per germline. Trimming removed 10 bases from V and 4 bases from J; junction bases left unmatched: 12. The CDR3 is 15 amino acids. CDR3 nucleotide sequence: TGTGCCACCCGACAGGAGTCTAGCGGGTACAATGAGCAGTTCTTC. The encoded protein is CATRQESSGYNEQFF.

The gene calls are TRBV29-1 and TRBJ1-1; D is undetermined. CDR3 size: 14 residues. Germline V gene sequence: CDR1 SQVTM, CDR2 ANQGSEA. V lost 7 bases and J 5 bases, leaving 20 bases between the germline ends. In nucleotides, the CDR3 is TGCAGCGCCACCACCGCGAGGGAAGGTACTGAAGCTTTCTTT. Translated: CSATTAREGTEAFF.

This clonotype has just a few counts. At one end, the junction sequence differs from germline, possibly due to a read error. The rearrangement uses TRBV7-9 and TRBJ2-4; tentatively, D is TRBD2 (5 bases). CDR3 size: 12 residues. Germline V lookup: CDR1 SEHNR, CDR2 FQNEAQ (reference sequence). The CDR3 DNA follows: TGTGCCAGCAGCTTAGCGGAGGACCCCCGGGCCTTC. Its protein is CASSLAEDPRAF.

This clonotype was seen a handful of times. The chain carries TRBV11-3 and TRBJ2-3; maybe TRBD2 (6 bases). Trimming took off 5 bases at V and 4 bases at J, with 19 bases between the two ends. Germline V gives CDR1 SGHNT, CDR2 YENEEA. The CDR3 is 16 amino acids. This chain's CDR3 is CASSPRGTGTPDTQYF. The CDR3 nucleotides are TGTGCCAGCAGCCCCCGGGGGACCGGAACCCCAGATACGCAGTATTTT.

This CDR3 is CASSPRQGVNSPLHF. The CDR3 region has the DNA TGTGCCAGCAGCCCCCGACAGGGGGTGAATTCACCCCTCCACTTT. This chain connects TRBV7-6 to TRBJ1-6; 9 nucleotides line up with TRBD1. The germline gives CDR1 SGHVS, CDR2 FNYEAQ. The junction had 6 bases not matched to a gene; V was cut back by 5 bases and J by 7 bases. This CDR3 spans 15 amino acids.

This chain uses TRBV18 with TRBJ1-4; D is undetermined. V was shortened by 4 bases and J by 8 bases, with 11 bases between the two germline ends. The germline V gene encodes CDR1 KGHSH and CDR2 LQKENI. CDR3 length equals 13 residues. Written as DNA, the CDR3 is TGTGCCAGCTCACAGGGAATGTACGAAAAACTGTTTTTT. Amino acids: CASSQGMYEKLFF.

In this sample, this clonotype turned up many times. This chain links TRBV6-1 with TRBJ2-5; weak D call: TRBD1 (7 bases). The germline V gene encodes CDR1 MNHNS and CDR2 SASEGT. Trimming left V 7 bases short and J 4 bases short, with 22 bases between. The CDR3 extends over 16 amino acids. The CDR3 bases are TGTGCCAGCACCGAATCTCCGGAGGGGGCGGGAGAGACCCAGTACTTC. Protein sequence: CASTESPEGAGETQYF.

This clonotype occurred a few times. CDR3 region: CASSDRYPREQYV. The CDR3 nucleotides read TGTGCCAGCAGCGACCGCTACCCTCGGGAGCAGTACGTC. The chain couples TRBV7-6 to TRBJ2-7; D unresolved. The CDR3 length is 13 residues. CDR1 is SGHVS, CDR2 FNYEAQ, per germline. Trimming left V 5 bases short and J 7 bases short, with 15 bases between.